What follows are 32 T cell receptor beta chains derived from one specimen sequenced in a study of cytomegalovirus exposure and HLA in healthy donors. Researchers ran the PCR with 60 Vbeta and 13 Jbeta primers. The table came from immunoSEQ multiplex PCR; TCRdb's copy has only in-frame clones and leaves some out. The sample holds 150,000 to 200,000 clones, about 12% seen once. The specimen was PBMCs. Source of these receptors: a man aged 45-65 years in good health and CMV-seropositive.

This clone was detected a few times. CDR3 in amino acids: CSVEGRGVGETQYF. The CDR3 nucleotides are TGCAGCGTTGAAGGTCGGGGGGTGGGAGAGACCCAGTACTTC. The V call is TRBV29-1, the J call TRBJ2-5; 7 nucleotides line up with TRBD2. In germline, CDR1 is SQVTM, CDR2 ANQGSEA. After removal of 1 base from V and 4 bases from J, the junction contained 6 bases not matched to a gene. The CDR3 extends over 14 amino acids.

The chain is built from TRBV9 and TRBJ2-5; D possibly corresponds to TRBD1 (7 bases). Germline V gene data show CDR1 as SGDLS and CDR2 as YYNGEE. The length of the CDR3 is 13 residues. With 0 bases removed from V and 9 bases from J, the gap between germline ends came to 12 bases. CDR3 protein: CASSVGTGGAQYF. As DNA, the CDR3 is TGTGCCAGCAGCGTAGGGACAGGAGGGGCCCAGTACTTC.

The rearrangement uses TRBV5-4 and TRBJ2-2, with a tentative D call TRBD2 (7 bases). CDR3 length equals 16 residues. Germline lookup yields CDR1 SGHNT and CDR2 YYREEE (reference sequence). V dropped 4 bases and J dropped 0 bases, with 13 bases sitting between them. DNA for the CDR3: TGTGCCAGCAGCGCCGTCGGGGGGCCGAACACCGGGGAGCTGTTTTTT. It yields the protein CASSAVGGPNTGELFF.

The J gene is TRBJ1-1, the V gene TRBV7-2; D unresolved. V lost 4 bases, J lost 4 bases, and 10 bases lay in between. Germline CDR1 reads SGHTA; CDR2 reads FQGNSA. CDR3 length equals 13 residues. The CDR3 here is CASSSQEGTEAFF. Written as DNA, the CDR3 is TGTGCCAGCAGCTCCCAGGAGGGCACTGAAGCTTTCTTT.

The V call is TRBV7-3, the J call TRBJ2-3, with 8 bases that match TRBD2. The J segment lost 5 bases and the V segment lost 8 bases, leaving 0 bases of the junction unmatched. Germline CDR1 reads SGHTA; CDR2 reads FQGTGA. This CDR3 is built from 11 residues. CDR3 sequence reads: CASRGGDTQYF. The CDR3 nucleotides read TGTGCCAGCCGGGGGGGAGATACGCAGTATTTT.

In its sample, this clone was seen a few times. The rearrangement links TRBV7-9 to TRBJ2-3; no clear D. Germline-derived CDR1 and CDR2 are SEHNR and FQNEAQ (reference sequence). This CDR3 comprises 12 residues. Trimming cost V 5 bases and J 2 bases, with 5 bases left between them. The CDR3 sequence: CASSPVTDTQYF. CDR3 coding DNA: TGTGCCAGCAGCCCTGTCACAGATACGCAGTATTTT.

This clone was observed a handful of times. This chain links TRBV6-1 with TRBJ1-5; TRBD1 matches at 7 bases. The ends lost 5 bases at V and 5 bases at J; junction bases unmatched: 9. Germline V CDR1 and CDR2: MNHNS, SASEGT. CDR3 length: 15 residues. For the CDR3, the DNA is TGTGCCAGCAGTCGACAGGGTCAGAAGGATCAGCCCCAGCATTTT. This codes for CASSRQGQKDQPQHF.

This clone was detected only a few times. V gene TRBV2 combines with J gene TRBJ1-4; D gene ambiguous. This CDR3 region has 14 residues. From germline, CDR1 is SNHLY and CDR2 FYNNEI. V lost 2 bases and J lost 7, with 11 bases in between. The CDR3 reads CASSENTRGEKLFF. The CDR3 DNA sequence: TGTGCCAGCAGTGAAAATACCCGGGGTGAAAAACTGTTTTTT.

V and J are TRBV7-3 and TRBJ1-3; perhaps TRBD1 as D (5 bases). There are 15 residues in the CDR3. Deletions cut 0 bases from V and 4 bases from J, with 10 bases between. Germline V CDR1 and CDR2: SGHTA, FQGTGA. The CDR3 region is CASSLTGQSGNTIYF. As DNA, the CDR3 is TGTGCCAGCAGCTTAACAGGACAATCAGGAAACACCATATATTTT.

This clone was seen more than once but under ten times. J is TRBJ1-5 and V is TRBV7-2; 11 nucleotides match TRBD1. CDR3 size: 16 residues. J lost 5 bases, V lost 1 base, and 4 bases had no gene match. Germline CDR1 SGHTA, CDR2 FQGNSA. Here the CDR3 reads CASSLGTGGRDQPQHF. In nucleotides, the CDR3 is TGTGCCAGCAGCTTAGGGACAGGGGGCAGGGATCAGCCCCAGCATTTT.

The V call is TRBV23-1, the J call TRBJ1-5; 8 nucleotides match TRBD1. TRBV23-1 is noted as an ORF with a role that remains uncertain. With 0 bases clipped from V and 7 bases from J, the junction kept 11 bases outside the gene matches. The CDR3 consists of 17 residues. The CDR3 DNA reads TGCGCCAGCAGTCAATCGGGGCAGGGGGCGCGACGGCAGCCCCAGCATTTT. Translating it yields CASSQSGQGARRQPQHF.

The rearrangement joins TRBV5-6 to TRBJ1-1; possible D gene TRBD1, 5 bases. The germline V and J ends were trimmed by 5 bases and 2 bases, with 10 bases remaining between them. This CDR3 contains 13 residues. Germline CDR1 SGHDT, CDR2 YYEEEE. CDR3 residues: CASSSDSNTEAFF. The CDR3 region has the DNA TGTGCCAGCAGTTCCGACAGCAACACTGAAGCTTTCTTT. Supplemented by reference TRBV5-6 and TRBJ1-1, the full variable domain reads DAGVTQSPTHLIKTRGQQVTLRCSPKSGHDTVSWYQQALGQGPQFIFQYYEEEERQRGNFPDRFSGHQFPNYSSELNVNALLLGDSALYLCASSSDSNTEAFFGQGTRLTVV.

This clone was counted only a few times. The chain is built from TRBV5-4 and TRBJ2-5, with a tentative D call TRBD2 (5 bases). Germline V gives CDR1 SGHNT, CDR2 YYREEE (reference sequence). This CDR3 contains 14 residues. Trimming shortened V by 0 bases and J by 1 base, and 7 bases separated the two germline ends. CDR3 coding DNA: TGTGCCAGCAGCTTGGTGGAGGTCCAAGAGACCCAGTACTTC. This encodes CASSLVEVQETQYF.

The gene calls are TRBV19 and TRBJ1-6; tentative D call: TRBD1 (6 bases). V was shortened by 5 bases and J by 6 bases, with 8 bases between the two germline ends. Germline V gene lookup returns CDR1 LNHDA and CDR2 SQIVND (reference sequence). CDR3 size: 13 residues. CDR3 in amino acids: CASSPTGNSPLHF. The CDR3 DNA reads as TGTGCCAGTAGTCCGACAGGTAATTCACCCCTCCACTTT.

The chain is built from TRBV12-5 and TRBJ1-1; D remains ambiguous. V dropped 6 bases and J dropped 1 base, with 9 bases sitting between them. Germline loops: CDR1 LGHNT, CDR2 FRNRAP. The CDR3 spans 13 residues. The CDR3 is CASGRTRNTEAFF. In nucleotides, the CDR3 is TGTGCTAGTGGCCGAACACGGAACACTGAAGCTTTCTTT.

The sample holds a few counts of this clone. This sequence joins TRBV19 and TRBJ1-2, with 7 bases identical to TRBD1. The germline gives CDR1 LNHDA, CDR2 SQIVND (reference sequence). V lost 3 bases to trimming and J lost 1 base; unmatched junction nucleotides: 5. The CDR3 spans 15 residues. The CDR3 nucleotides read TGTGCCAGTAGTATCGTCGCAGGGGGTAACTATGGCTACACCTTC. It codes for CASSIVAGGNYGYTF.

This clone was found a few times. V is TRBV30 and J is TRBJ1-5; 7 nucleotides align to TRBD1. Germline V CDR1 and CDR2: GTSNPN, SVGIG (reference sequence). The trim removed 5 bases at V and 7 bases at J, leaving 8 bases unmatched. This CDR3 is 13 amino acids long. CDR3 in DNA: TGTGCCTGGGGACAGGAGACTGGGCAGCCCCAGCATTTT. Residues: CAWGQETGQPQHF.

The CDR3 DNA sequence: TGTGCCAGCAGAGTGACCGGGGGCTATGGCTACACCTTC. It is translated as CASRVTGGYGYTF. The chain uses TRBV27 and TRBJ1-2, with D possibly TRBD1 on 5 matching bases. With 6 bases removed from V and 4 bases from J, the gap between germline ends came to 12 bases. Germline loops: CDR1 MNHEY, CDR2 SMNVEV (reference sequence). This CDR3 spans 13 amino acids.

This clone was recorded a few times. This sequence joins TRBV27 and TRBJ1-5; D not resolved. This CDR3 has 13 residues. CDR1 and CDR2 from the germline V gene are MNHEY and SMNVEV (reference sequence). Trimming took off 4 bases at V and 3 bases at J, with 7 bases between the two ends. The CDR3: CASSYTYNQPQHF. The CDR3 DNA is TGTGCCAGCAGTTATACCTACAATCAGCCCCAGCATTTT.

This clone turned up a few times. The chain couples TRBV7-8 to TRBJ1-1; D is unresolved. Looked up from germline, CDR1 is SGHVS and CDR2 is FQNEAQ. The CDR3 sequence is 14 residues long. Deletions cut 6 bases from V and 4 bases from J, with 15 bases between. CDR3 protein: CASSPVAGSTEAFF. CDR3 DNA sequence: TGTGCCAGCAGTCCCGTCGCGGGGAGCACTGAAGCTTTCTTT. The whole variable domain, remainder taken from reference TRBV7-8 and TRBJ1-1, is GAGVSQSPRYKVAKRGQDVALRCDPISGHVSLFWYQQALGQGPEFLTYFQNEAQLDKSGLPSDRFFAERPEGSVSTLKIQRTQQEDSAVYLCASSPVAGSTEAFFGQGTRLTVV.

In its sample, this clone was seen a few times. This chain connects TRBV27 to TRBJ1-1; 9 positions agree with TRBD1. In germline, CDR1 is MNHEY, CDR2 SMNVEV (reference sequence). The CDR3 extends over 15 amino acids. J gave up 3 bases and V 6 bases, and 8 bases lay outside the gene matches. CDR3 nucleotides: TGTGCCAGCAGACTAGACAGGGGGATTTACACTGAAGCTTTCTTT. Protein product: CASRLDRGIYTEAFF.

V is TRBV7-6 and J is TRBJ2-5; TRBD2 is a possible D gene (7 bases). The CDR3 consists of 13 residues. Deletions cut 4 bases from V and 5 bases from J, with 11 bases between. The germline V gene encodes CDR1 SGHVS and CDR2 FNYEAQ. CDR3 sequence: CASSWGGPETQYF. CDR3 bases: TGTGCCAGCAGCTGGGGGGGGCCTGAGACCCAGTACTTC.

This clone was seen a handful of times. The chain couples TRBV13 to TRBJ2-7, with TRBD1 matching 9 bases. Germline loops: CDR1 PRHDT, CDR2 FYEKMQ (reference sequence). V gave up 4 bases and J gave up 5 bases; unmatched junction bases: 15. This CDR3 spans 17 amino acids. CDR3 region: CASSSSKPGTGRDEQYV. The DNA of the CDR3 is TGTGCCAGCAGCTCTTCTAAACCTGGGACAGGGAGGGACGAGCAGTACGTC.

CDR3 nucleotide sequence: TGTGCCAGCAGCCCGGACAGGGGAGGTCAGCCCCAGCATTTT. This sequence encodes CASSPDRGGQPQHF. V usage is TRBV6-5 and J usage is TRBJ1-5; 9 bases match TRBD1. The J segment lost 6 bases and the V segment lost 6 bases, leaving 6 bases of the junction unmatched. Germline V lookup: CDR1 MNHEY, CDR2 SVGAGI. The CDR3 totals 14 residues.

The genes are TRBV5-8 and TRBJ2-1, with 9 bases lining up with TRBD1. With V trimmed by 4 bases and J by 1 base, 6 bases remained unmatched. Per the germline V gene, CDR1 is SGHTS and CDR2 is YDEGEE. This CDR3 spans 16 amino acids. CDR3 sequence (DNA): TGTGCCAGCAGCCCCGGACAGGGGAAATCCTACAATGAGCAGTTCTTC. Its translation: CASSPGQGKSYNEQFF.

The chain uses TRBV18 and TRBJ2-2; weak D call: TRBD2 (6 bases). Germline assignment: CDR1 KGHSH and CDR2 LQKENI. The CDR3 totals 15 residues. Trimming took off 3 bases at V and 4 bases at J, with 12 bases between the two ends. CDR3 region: CASSPQGLSTGELFF. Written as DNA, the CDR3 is TGTGCCAGCTCACCCCAGGGACTTTCCACCGGGGAGCTGTTTTTT.

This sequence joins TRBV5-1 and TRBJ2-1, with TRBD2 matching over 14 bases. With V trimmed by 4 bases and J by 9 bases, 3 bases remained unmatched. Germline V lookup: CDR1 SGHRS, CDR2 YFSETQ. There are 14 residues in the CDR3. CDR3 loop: CASSTGLAGGEQFF. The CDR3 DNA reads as TGCGCCAGCAGCACAGGACTAGCGGGGGGTGAGCAGTTCTTC.

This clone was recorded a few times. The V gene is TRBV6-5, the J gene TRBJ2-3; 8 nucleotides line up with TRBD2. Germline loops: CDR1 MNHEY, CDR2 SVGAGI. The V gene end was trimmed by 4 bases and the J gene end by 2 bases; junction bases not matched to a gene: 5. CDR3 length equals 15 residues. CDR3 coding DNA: TGTGCCAGCAGTTTACTAGCGGAGTTCACAGATACGCAGTATTTT. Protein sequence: CASSLLAEFTDTQYF.

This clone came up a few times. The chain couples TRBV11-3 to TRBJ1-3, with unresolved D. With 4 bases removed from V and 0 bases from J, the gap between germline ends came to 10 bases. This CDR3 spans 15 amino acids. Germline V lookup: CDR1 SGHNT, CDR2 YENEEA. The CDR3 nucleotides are TGTGCCAGCAGCTCGCAGTTCCGCTCTGGAAACACCATATATTTT. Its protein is CASSSQFRSGNTIYF.

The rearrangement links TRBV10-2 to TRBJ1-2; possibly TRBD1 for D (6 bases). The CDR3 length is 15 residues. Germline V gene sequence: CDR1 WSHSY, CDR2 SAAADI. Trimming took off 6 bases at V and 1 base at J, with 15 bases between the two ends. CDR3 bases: TGCGCCAGCAGGCCCGAGGACAGCTTTAACTATGGCTACACCTTC. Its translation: CASRPEDSFNYGYTF.

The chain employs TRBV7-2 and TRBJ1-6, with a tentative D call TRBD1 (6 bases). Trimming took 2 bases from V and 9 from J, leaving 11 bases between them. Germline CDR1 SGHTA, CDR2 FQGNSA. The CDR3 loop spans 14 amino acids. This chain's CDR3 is CASSLSGGSSPLHF. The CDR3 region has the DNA TGTGCCAGCAGCTTATCGGGGGGCAGTTCACCCCTCCACTTT. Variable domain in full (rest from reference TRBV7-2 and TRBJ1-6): GAGVSQSPSNKVTEKGKDVELRCDPISGHTALYWYRQSLGQGLEFLIYFQGNSAPDKSGLPSDRFSAERTGGSVSTLTIQRTQQEDSAVYLCASSLSGGSSPLHFGNGTRLTVT.

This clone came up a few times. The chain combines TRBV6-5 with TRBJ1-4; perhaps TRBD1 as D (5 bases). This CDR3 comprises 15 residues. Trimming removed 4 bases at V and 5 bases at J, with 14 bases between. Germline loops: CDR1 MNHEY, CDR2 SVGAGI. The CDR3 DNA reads TGTGCCAGCAGTTCCCGGGGCGCGGGGAATGAAAAACTGTTTTTT. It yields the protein CASSSRGAGNEKLFF.